The rows below give T cell receptor beta chains drawn from one sample of a study of T cells in Graves' hyperthyroidism and ophthalmopathy. One entry per CDR3 protein, called by TCRdb with MiXCR from the multiplex PCR reads. The table includes roughly 420,000 distinct CDR3 sequences, roughly 14% detected once. The material sequenced was blood. These receptors were collected from a woman younger than 35 with Graves' hyperthyroidism. The CDR3 runs from the conserved cysteine through the conserved F or W. Each record gives: V gene, clone size, D gene, J gene, CDR3 protein, CDR3 DNA. D genes are given only for firm matches. Some rows mark clone size as missing; the rest say once, few, many or name a class of expanded clone.

TRBV4-1,.,.,TRBJ1-2,CASSQDGGLHYGYTF,TGCGCCAGCAGCCAAGACGGGGGGCTGCACTATGGCTACACCTTC
TRBV25-1,.,.,TRBJ2-3,CASTPWGTDTQYF,TGTGCCAGCACTCCCTGGGGTACAGATACGCAGTATTTT
TRBV6-5,few,.,TRBJ2-5,CASSYSKRVRTQETQYF,TGTGCCAGCAGTTACTCGAAGAGAGTGCGGACCCAAGAGACCCAGTACTTC
TRBV6-2/TRBV6-3,few,TRBD2,TRBJ2-3,CASSYSTGAGGVTDTQYF,TGTGCCAGCAGTTACTCGACTGGAGCGGGAGGGGTCACAGATACGCAGTATTTT
TRBV7-9,few,TRBD1,TRBJ1-2,CASSLGQGHGYTF,TGTGCCAGCAGCCTCGGACAGGGACATGGCTACACCTTC
TRBV7-8,many,.,TRBJ1-2,CASSLLGIDYGYTF,TGTGCCAGCAGCCTATTAGGGATCGACTATGGCTACACCTTC
TRBV7-3,.,.,TRBJ2-2,CASSRSGPNTGELFF,TGTGCCAGCAGCCGGAGCGGGCCCAACACCGGGGAGCTGTTTTTT
TRBV6-1,.,.,TRBJ1-2,CASSSRGRGYTF,TGTGCCAGCAGTTCCCGTGGGCGTGGCTACACCTTC
TRBV15,.,.,TRBJ1-3,CATSIDSGTENF,TGTGCCACCAGCATCGATTCCGGGACTGAGAATTTT
TRBV20-1,many,.,TRBJ2-5,CSASGGKETQYF,TGCAGTGCTAGCGGAGGGAAAGAGACCCAGTACTTC
TRBV12-3/TRBV12-4,.,.,TRBJ1-2,CASSPGAGNGPNYGYTF,TGTGCCAGCAGTCCCGGGGCTGGAAACGGGCCTAACTATGGCTACACCTTC
TRBV29-1,.,.,TRBJ2-3,CSVGPSPDTQYF,TGCAGCGTCGGGCCCAGTCCCGATACGCAGTATTTT
TRBV4-1,.,.,TRBJ2-7,CASSPLRAGIDSYEQYF,TGCGCCAGCAGCCCCTTAAGGGCGGGAATCGACTCCTACGAGCAGTACTTC
TRBV24-1,many,.,TRBJ2-3,CATSDLGAGRGTDTQYF,TGTGCCACCAGTGATTTGGGGGCAGGGCGGGGCACAGATACGCAGTATTTT
TRBV5-8,many,TRBD1,TRBJ1-5,CASSLWPTGVQPQHF,TGTGCCAGCAGCTTATGGCCGACAGGGGTTCAGCCCCAGCATTTT
TRBV6-2/TRBV6-3,many,.,TRBJ2-7,CASRPPSYEQYF,TGTGCCAGCAGACCCCCCTCCTACGAGCAGTACTTC
TRBV6-7,.,TRBD2,TRBJ2-1,CALEGQRELNEQFF,TGTGCCCTCGAGGGGCAGCGGGAGCTTAATGAGCAGTTCTTC
TRBV2,many,TRBD1,TRBJ2-1,CASSRTGTYNEQFF,TGTGCCAGCAGTCGGACAGGAACCTACAATGAGCAGTTCTTC
TRBV24-1,many,.,TRBJ2-7,CATSHRDNSYEQYF,TGTGCCACCAGCCACCGGGACAACTCCTACGAGCAGTACTTC
TRBV20-1,many,.,TRBJ1-1,CSAVRPASGTEAFF,TGCAGTGCAGTGAGGCCGGCATCGGGCACTGAAGCTTTCTTT
TRBV20-1,many,TRBD2,TRBJ2-1,CSATPTLLAGGPGFF,TGCAGTGCGACTCCTACCCTACTAGCGGGGGGGCCCGGGTTCTTC
TRBV7-2,.,TRBD1,TRBJ2-7,CASSYGTGTQYEQYF,TGTGCCAGCAGCTATGGGACAGGTACCCAGTACGAGCAGTACTTC
TRBV7-8,few,.,TRBJ1-5,CASSSASRFFGNQPQHF,TGTGCCAGCAGCTCGGCCTCCCGGTTTTTCGGCAATCAGCCCCAGCATTTT
TRBV28,many,.,TRBJ2-6,CASSDAGAKSGANVLTF,TGTGCCAGCAGTGACGCTGGGGCCAAGTCTGGGGCCAACGTCCTGACTTTC
TRBV2,few,TRBD1,TRBJ2-1,CASNSGTGLNEQFF,TGTGCCAGCAATTCCGGGACAGGGTTGAATGAGCAGTTCTTC
TRBV6-2/TRBV6-3,.,.,TRBJ2-5,CASSATGLEETQYF,TGTGCCAGCAGCGCCACAGGGTTGGAAGAGACCCAGTACTTC
TRBV6-1,few,TRBD2,TRBJ2-1,CASSALVAGGYNEQFF,TGTGCCAGCAGTGCCCTCGTAGCGGGAGGGTACAATGAGCAGTTCTTC
TRBV15,few,.,TRBJ2-1,CATSRVFGEVLMKQFF,TGTGCCACCAGCAGAGTATTCGGTGAGGTACTAATGAAGCAGTTCTTC
TRBV28,few,.,TRBJ2-2,CASTPWDTGELFF,TGTGCCAGCACCCCCTGGGATACCGGGGAGCTGTTTTTT
TRBV3-1,.,TRBD2,TRBJ2-1,CASSQLLAGVNEQFF,TGTGCCAGCAGCCAATTACTAGCGGGAGTTAATGAGCAGTTCTTC
TRBV6-5,few,TRBD1,TRBJ2-1,CASSYSDRGNEQFF,TGTGCCAGCAGTTACTCTGACAGGGGCAATGAGCAGTTCTTC
TRBV13,many,.,TRBJ2-7,CASSSWIPPREQYF,TGTGCCAGCAGCTCATGGATCCCCCCTCGGGAGCAGTACTTC
TRBV5-6,many,.,TRBJ1-1,CASIIGVDTEAFF,TGTGCCAGCATCATTGGGGTGGACACTGAAGCTTTCTTT
TRBV7-8,many,.,TRBJ2-1,CASSLAWGRGGYNEQFF,TGTGCCAGCAGCTTAGCTTGGGGCAGGGGAGGGTACAATGAGCAGTTCTTC
TRBV5-4,.,.,TRBJ1-2,CASSQVIRMGYTF,TGTGCCAGCAGCCAAGTTATCAGGATGGGCTACACCTTC
TRBV4-1,.,.,TRBJ1-6,CASSQDHSGSPLHF,TGCGCCAGCAGCCAAGACCACTCCGGTTCACCCCTCCACTTT
TRBV2,.,TRBD2,TRBJ2-7,CASTLSYREGQYF,TGTGCCAGCACTCTCTCCTATAGGGAGGGGCAGTACTTC
TRBV5-1,many,TRBD1,TRBJ1-1,CASSWTGEATEAFF,TGCGCCAGCAGCTGGACAGGGGAGGCCACTGAAGCTTTCTTT
TRBV20-1,.,TRBD2,TRBJ2-1,CSAIPPGAGGGRNEQFF,TGCAGTGCTATCCCTCCAGGAGCGGGAGGGGGGAGAAATGAGCAGTTCTTC
TRBV6-5,few,.,TRBJ1-6,CASSYSGYSPLHF,TGTGCCAGCAGTTACTCTGGCTATTCACCCCTCCACTTT
TRBV20-1,many,.,TRBJ1-1,CSANVRVSEAFF,TGCAGTGCTAACGTACGGGTAAGCGAAGCTTTCTTT
TRBV7-9,many,TRBD2,TRBJ2-7,CASSLELAVSSYEQYF,TGTGCCAGCAGCTTAGAACTAGCGGTTAGCTCCTACGAGCAGTACTTC